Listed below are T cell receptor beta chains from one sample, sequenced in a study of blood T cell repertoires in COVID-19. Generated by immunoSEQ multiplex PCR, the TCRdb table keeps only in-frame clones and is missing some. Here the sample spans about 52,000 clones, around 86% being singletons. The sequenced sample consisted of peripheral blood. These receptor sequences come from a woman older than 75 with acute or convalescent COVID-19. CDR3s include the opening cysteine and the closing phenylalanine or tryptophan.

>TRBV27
CATQSRGASYEQYF
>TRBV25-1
CASRQTGMNEKLFF
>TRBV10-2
CASSVPGIGGGTEAFF
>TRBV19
CASSIGTGRTGELFF
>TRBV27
CASSSGLLNEQFF
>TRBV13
CASSPPGLAGGLRNEQFF
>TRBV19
CASSPGASNQPQHF
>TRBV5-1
CASSPGTGDEKLFF
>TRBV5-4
CASSHDRTNTGELFF
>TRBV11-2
CASSLSRTQFF
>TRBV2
CASSDQGNTEAFF
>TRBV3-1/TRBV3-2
CASSPRRNPGMNTEAFF
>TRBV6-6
CASTRSWTGAGEQFF
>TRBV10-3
CAISEGLAGTDTQYF
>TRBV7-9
CASTRGSYNEQFF
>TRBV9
CASSVSGSDYNEQFF
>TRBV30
CAWSVGASGILGELFF
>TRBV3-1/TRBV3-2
CASSPSVGARSPREQYF
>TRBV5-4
CAGRDYTGGTLNTEAFF
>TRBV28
CASSFLGGGYGYTF
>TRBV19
CASSIGSLLAGDTQYF
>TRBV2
CASIRTGNNSPLHF
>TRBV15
CATSRDLGTGGLDTEAFF
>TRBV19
CASSWRLTKETQYF
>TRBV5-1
CASSLDRGNYGYTF
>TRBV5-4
CASSSLVSSSYNSPLHF
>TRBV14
CASRPLGAGGGDEQFF
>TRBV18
CASSPSGRNTEAFF
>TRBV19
CASSIEQGSNQPQHF
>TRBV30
CAWRATSGRRDTQYF
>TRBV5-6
CASSPTGYEQYF
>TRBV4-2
CASSPLGGGSERETQYF
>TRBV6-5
CATIQGPLNQPQHF
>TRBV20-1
CSAASGHEQFF
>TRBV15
CATSRGFDTGELFF
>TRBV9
CASSVGQGTFTDTQYF
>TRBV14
CASSQTWETQYF
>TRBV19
CASSPGTSGGRTDTQYF